Sequencing of this TCR beta chain was carried out in a study of T-cell memory formation after mild COVID-19. The overall study: The study found TCR clusters largely donor specific. Study-wide findings and caveats: Mostly located in CM and EM were contracting CD4+ clones, with contracting CD8+ clones located in EMRA. The appearance of some responding clones in pre-infection memory suggested that cross-reactive memory joined.

Sample barcodes and UMIs were carried by the TCR alpha and TCR beta cDNA libraries that 5'RACE generated with constant-segment primers. TCRdb re-called the 5' RACE reads with MiXCR, one entry per CDR3 protein. Among fewer than 600,000 distinct CDR3 sequences listed, roughly 21% were seen once. This clonotype came up many times. Its antigen is unidentified. Trimming pared 11 bases from V and 0 bases from J, leaving 14 bases between. The CDR3 spans 14 residues. This chain joins TRBV12-3 or TRBV12-4 and TRBJ2-1; unclear D gene. The clonotype comes from an adult woman who had mild COVID-19 (a few samples of this study predate the infection). Cell type and time point are not known. Sequencing input: PBMCs or a T cell subset sorted from them (not recorded which). CDR3 in amino acids: CADSMGGSYNEQFF. The CDR3, as DNA: TGTGCCGATTCGATGGGCGGCTCCTACAATGAGCAGTTCTTC.